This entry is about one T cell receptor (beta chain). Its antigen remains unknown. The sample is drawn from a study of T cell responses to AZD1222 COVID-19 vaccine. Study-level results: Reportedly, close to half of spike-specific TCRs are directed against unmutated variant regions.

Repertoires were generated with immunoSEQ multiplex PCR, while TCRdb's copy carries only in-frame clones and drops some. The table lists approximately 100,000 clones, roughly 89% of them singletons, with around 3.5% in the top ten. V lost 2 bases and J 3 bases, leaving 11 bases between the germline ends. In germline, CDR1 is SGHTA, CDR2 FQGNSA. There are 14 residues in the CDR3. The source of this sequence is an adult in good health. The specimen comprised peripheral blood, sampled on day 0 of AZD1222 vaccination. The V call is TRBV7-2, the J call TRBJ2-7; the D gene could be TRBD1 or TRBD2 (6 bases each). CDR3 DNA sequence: TGTGCCAGCAGCTTATACGGGGGCTACTACGAGCAGTACTTC. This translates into CASSLYGGYYEQYF.